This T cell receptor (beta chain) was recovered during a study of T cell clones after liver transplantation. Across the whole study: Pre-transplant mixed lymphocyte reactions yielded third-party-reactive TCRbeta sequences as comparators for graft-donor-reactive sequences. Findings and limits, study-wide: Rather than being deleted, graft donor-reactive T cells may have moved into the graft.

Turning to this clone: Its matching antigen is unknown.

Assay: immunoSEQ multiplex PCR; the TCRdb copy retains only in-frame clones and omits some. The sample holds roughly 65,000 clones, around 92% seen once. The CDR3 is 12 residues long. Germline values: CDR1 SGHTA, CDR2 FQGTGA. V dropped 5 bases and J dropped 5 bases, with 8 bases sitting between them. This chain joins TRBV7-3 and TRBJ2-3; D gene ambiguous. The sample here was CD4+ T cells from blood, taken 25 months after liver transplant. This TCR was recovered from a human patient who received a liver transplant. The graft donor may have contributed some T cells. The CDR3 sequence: CASSRGQDTQYF. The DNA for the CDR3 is TGTGCCAGCAGCCGCGGCCAAGATACGCAGTATTTT. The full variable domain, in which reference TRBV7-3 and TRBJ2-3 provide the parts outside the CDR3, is GAGVSQTPSNKVTEKGKYVELRCDPISGHTALYWYRQSLGQGPEFLIYFQGTGAADDSGLPNDRFFAVRPEGSVSTLKIQRTERGDSAVYLCASSRGQDTQYFGPGTRLTVL.